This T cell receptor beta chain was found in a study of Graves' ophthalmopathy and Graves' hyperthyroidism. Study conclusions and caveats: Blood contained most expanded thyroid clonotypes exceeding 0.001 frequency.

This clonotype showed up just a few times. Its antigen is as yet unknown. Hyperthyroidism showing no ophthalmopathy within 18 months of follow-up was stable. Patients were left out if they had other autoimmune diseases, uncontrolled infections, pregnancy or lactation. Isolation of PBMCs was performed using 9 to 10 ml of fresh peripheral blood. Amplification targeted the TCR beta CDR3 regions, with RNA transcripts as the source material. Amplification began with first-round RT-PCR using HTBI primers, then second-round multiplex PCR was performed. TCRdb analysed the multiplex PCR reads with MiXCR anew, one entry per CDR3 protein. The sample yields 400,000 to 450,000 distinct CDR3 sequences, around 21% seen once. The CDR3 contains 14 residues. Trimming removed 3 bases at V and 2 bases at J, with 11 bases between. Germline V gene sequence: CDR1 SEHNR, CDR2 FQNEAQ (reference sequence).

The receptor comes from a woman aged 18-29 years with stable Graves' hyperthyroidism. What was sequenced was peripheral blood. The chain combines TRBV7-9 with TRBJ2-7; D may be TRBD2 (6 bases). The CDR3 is CASSFMAGPYEQYF. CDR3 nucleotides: TGTGCCAGCAGCTTTATGGCGGGACCCTACGAGCAGTACTTC.